This T cell receptor beta chain appears in the sequencing data of a study of cytomegalovirus exposure and HLA in healthy donors. The PCR had 60 Vbeta and 13 Jbeta primers. Data came from immunoSEQ multiplex PCR; TCRdb stores just in-frame clones and leaves some out. The data hold 200,000 or so clones, with under 85% observed a single time. This clone has a handful of counts. Trimming left V 3 bases short and J 4 bases short, with 28 bases between. The germline CDR1 and CDR2 sequences are GTSNPN and SVGIG (reference sequence). This CDR3 contains 18 residues. The J gene is TRBJ2-7, the V gene TRBV30, with D perhaps TRBD1 (7 bases). Sequencing used PBMCs. This clonotype was sampled from a middle-aged man in good health and CMV-seronegative. This CDR3 reads CAWRIPGGRPTPIYEQYF. CDR3 bases: TGTGCCTGGAGGATCCCAGGGGGGCGACCAACGCCGATTTACGAGCAGTACTTC.